The 11 T cell receptor beta chains below were found in one sample sequenced in a study of blood T cell repertoires in COVID-19. The table came from immunoSEQ multiplex PCR; TCRdb's copy has only in-frame clones and leaves some out. The data contain fewer than 40,000 clones, about 90% of them singletons. Sequencing was done on a sample of peripheral blood. These receptors came from a woman aged 40 to 49 with active or convalescent COVID-19.

J is TRBJ2-7 and V is TRBV7-2; 7 bases are a match to TRBD2. V lost 4 bases, J lost 4 bases, and 4 bases stayed unmatched. This CDR3 spans 13 amino acids. In germline, CDR1 is SGHTA, CDR2 FQGNSA. CDR3 in DNA: TGTGCCAGCAGCTCCACGGGAGGTTACGAGCAGTACTTC. It is translated as CASSSTGGYEQYF.

V gene TRBV5-6 combines with J gene TRBJ2-3; D is perhaps TRBD2 (5 bases). V shed 2 bases and J shed 1 base, with 17 bases lying between them. CDR3 length: 17 residues. Germline V gives CDR1 SGHDT, CDR2 YYEEEE. The CDR3 region is CASSFSGEKEGTDTQYF. The CDR3 DNA sequence: TGTGCCAGCAGCTTTTCCGGGGAAAAGGAGGGCACAGATACGCAGTATTTT.

This clone was recorded only once. The V gene is TRBV7-3, the J gene TRBJ2-1; TRBD2 agrees at 7 bases. The length of the CDR3 is 14 residues. With V trimmed by 4 bases and J by 5 bases, 5 bases remained unmatched. Germline V CDR1 and CDR2: SGHTA, FQGTGA. The CDR3 DNA reads TGTGCCAGCAGCTCGGGGGGAAAAAACAATGAGCAGTTCTTC. Its protein is CASSSGGKNNEQFF. Supplemented by reference TRBV7-3 and TRBJ2-1, the full variable domain reads GAGVSQTPSNKVTEKGKYVELRCDPISGHTALYWYRQSLGQGPEFLIYFQGTGAADDSGLPNDRFFAVRPEGSVSTLKIQRTERGDSAVYLCASSSGGKNNEQFFGPGTRLTVL.

This rearrangement joins TRBV29-1 to TRBJ2-2; no clear D gene. The germline V gene has CDR1 SQVTM and CDR2 ANQGSEA. V shed 5 bases and J shed 1 base, with 8 bases lying between them. The CDR3 is 13 residues long. CDR3 in amino acids: CSVRVRNTGELFF. CDR3 coding DNA: TGCAGCGTTCGGGTGAGGAACACCGGGGAGCTGTTTTTT.

J is TRBJ2-1 and V is TRBV19; tentative D call: TRBD2 (6 bases). Germline lookup yields CDR1 LNHDA and CDR2 SQIVND (reference sequence). There are 17 residues in the CDR3. Deletions cut 1 base from V and 3 bases from J, with 16 bases between. The CDR3 sequence: CASSIAAEEGGYNEQFF. The CDR3 DNA is TGTGCCAGTAGTATAGCAGCGGAGGAGGGAGGCTACAATGAGCAGTTCTTC.

V and J are TRBV6-6 and TRBJ1-5, with TRBD1 matching 7 bases. V was pared by 8 bases and J by 6 bases, with 10 bases of the junction left unmatched. The CDR3 runs to 14 residues. Germline CDR1 and CDR2: MNHNY and SVGAGI (reference sequence). CDR3 region: CASSDRDGGQPQHF. CDR3 nucleotides: TGTGCCAGCTCCGACAGGGATGGGGGTCAGCCCCAGCATTTT.

The rearrangement joins TRBV7-8 to TRBJ1-6, with TRBD1 identical over 7 bases. J gave up 9 bases and V 4 bases, and 15 bases lay outside the gene matches. Germline V CDR1 and CDR2: SGHVS, FQNEAQ. The CDR3 has 17 residues. The CDR3 sequence is CASSSQTGFGQGSPLHF. CDR3 in DNA: TGTGCCAGCAGCTCGCAGACAGGGTTTGGGCAGGGTTCACCCCTCCACTTT.

The chain links TRBV28 to TRBJ2-1; tentative D call: TRBD1 (6 bases). The CDR3 spans 15 residues. V lost 4 bases and J 5 bases, leaving 15 bases between the germline ends. The germline CDR1 and CDR2 sequences are MDHEN and SYDVKM. CDR3 nucleotide sequence: TGTGCCAGCAGTTACGTAACAGGGAAAAACAATGAGCAGTTCTTC. Translated, it gives CASSYVTGKNNEQFF.

The rearrangement uses TRBV7-9 and TRBJ1-2; TRBD1 agrees at 9 bases. CDR3 length: 15 amino acids. CDR1 is SEHNR, CDR2 FQNEAQ, per germline (reference sequence). The J segment lost 4 bases and the V segment lost 3 bases, leaving 6 bases of the junction unmatched. The CDR3 DNA sequence: TGTGCCAGCAGCTTTCCTACAGGGGGCGCCTATGGCTACACCTTC. Protein sequence: CASSFPTGGAYGYTF. Together with reference TRBV7-9 and TRBJ1-2, the CDR3 gives the full variable domain: DTGVSQNPRHKITKRGQNVTFRCDPISEHNRLYWYRQTLGQGPEFLTYFQNEAQLEKSRLLSDRFSAERPKGSFSTLEIQRTEQGDSAMYLCASSFPTGGAYGYTFGSGTRLTVV.

J is TRBJ2-2 and V is TRBV18; D ambiguous. V was trimmed by 3 bases and J by 0 bases, leaving 14 bases between them. This CDR3 spans 17 amino acids. Germline V gene sequence: CDR1 KGHSH, CDR2 LQKENI. Written as DNA, the CDR3 is TGTGCCAGCTCACCGTCAGTGCCAGGCTCGAACACCGGGGAGCTGTTTTTT. The encoded protein is CASSPSVPGSNTGELFF.

The gene calls are TRBV5-6 and TRBJ2-1, with 7 bases lining up with TRBD1. This CDR3 region has 15 residues. J lost 2 bases, V lost 4 bases, and 6 bases had no gene match. CDR1 and CDR2 from the germline V gene are SGHDT and YYEEEE. The CDR3 reads CASSPGDRPYNEQFF. Here the CDR3 DNA reads TGTGCCAGCAGCCCAGGGGACAGACCCTACAATGAGCAGTTCTTC.